This entry concerns a single T cell receptor (beta chain). Its antigen is unidentified. Incorporated into the TCR beta cDNA libraries were unique molecular identifiers, which served to reduce PCR and sequencing biases. TCRdb reprocessed the PCR reads via MiXCR and lists one record per CDR3 protein. The sample holds roughly 200,000 distinct CDR3 sequences, 29% seen once. CDR1 and CDR2 (germline): SGHDT, YYEEEE. The CDR3 covers 15 residues. This sample stems from a study of post-analysis software for immune sequencing data. Notes on the study in general: Controls showed lower frequencies than patients for roughly five TRBV segments, and TRBV5-6, TRBV5-1 and TRBV20-1 were among these.

The TCR was taken from a girl between 2 and 17 years old with multiple sclerosis. V usage is TRBV5-6 and J usage is TRBJ2-1; 7 bases are shared with TRBD2. The DNA end favors TRBJ2-7, so the J call may be wrong. The specimen was blood. The DNA of the CDR3 is TGTGCCAGCAGCTTGGGCGGGGGATCCTACAATGAGCAGTACTTC. Translated, it gives CASSLGGGSYNEQYF.